Sequencing of this TCR beta chain was carried out in a study of vaccination and CD4 T cells after COVID-19. At the level of the study: Overlapping SARS-CoV-2, HCoV-NL63, HCoV-OC43 and HCoV-229E spike peptides were used to stimulate cells.

At the Johns Hopkins FTIC core, DNA taken from cultured CD4+ T cells was sequenced by way of the Oncomine TCR Beta short-read assay. TCRdb independently ran MiXCR on the PCR reads; one entry per CDR3 protein. The table has 20,000 or so distinct CDR3 sequences, 50% to 60% seen once. From germline, CDR1 is LGHNA and CDR2 YSLEER. The CDR3 runs to 14 residues. Trimming stripped 0 bases from V and 4 bases from J, with 7 bases between. Study observations and caveats: Spike mono-reactive clones accounted for 304 of the 307 vaccine-specific clones found in convalescent patients.

Treatment defined: approximately 9-day PBMC culture with coronavirus spike peptide pools or control peptides (ViraFEST assay). On this clonotype: Its antigen is unknown.

The source of this sequence is a human donor who had recovered from COVID-19. This chain links TRBV4-3 with TRBJ2-1; no clear D. The sample here was CD4+ T cells from blood, cultured in vitro, taken after SARS-CoV-2 vaccination. CDR3 sequence: CASSQDWAYNEQFF. As DNA, the CDR3 is TGCGCCAGCAGCCAAGATTGGGCTTACAATGAGCAGTTCTTC.